This T cell receptor beta chain was found in a study of siplizumab effects on memory and regulatory T cells. Study-wide results and caveats: Sequences that were alloreactive and traceable to unstimulated CD4+ memory cells were significantly reduced by siplizumab. Only a minor fraction of alloreactive clones mapped to unstimulated subsets.

About this clone: Antigen: not known.

The mixed lymphocyte reaction cells were grown together in coculture at 37°C for 6 days. The CDR3 has 17 amino acids. Looked up from germline, CDR1 is SGHVS and CDR2 is FQNEAQ. Trimming at V came to 6 bases and at J to 2 bases, leaving 10 bases not matched to a gene. Each sample yielded 90,000 to 100,000 assayed TCR templates. TCRdb keeps only in-frame clones here, not all; method: immunoSEQ multiplex PCR. The table records 13,000 or so clones, about 40% of them present only once. The TCR sequence derives from a human donor in good health; the cells came from an allogeneic mixed lymphocyte reaction. Specimen: CFSE-low (dividing) CD8+ T cells sorted from an allogeneic mixed lymphocyte reaction. The V gene is TRBV7-8, the J gene TRBJ2-3; 11 positions agree with TRBD2. The CDR3 DNA follows: TGTGCCAGCAGGTTCACCGGGACTAGCGGACCCACAGATACGCAGTATTTT. As protein: CASRFTGTSGPTDTQYF.